The clone carrying this TCR beta chain was seen a few times. These data come from a study of regulatory T cells in long-lasting Graves disease. Germline-derived CDR1 and CDR2 are MNHNS and SASEGT. The V end lost 3 bases, the J end lost 8 bases, and 17 bases lay between the germline ends. The CDR3 is made up of 15 amino acids. In building TCR beta libraries, iRepertoire HTBI primers were used together with Arm-PCR of CDR3 regions. In the original workflow: Identification of gene segments yielded around 63 TRBV and over 12 TRBJ across samples. TCRdb processed the multiplex PCR reads anew with MiXCR; each CDR3 protein has one entry. These V and J calls are TCRdb output, not the study's own analysis. Here the sample spans some 330,000 distinct CDR3 sequences, about an eighth being singletons. The time point is: newly diagnosed GD, antithyroid drugs for less than 3 months. From RNA extracted from PBMCs, the TCR library was made.

This sample also belongs to another study, concerning T cells in Graves' hyperthyroidism and ophthalmopathy. That study reports: Patients showing uncontrolled infection, other autoimmune disease, pregnancy or lactation were ineligible.

The chain uses TRBV6-1 and TRBJ2-4; a weak D match, TRBD2 (6 bases). The sequencing used peripheral blood mononuclear cells (PBMCs), collected at new diagnosis, from a patient treated with antithyroid drugs. The clonotype originates from a woman younger than 30 with Graves disease. The CDR3 DNA follows: TGTGCCAGCAGTGAGAGGGTGGCGGGACGGGACATTCAGTACTTC. Translated: CASSERVAGRDIQYF.